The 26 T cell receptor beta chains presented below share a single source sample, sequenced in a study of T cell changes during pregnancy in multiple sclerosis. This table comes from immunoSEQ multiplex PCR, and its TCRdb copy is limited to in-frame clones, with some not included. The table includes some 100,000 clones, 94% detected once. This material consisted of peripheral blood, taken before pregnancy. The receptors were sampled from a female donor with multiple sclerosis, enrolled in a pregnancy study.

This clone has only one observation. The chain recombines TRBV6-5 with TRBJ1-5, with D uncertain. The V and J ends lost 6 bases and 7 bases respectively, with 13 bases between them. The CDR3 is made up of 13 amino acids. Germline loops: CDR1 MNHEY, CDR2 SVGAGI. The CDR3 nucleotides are TGTGCCAGCAGCCCGGCGGGCAGACAGCCCCAGCATTTT. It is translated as CASSPAGRQPQHF.

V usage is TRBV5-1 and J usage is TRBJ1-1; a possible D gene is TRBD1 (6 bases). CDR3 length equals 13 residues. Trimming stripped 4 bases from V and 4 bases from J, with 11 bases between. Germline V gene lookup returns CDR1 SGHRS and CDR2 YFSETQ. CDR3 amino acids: CASSRGGPTEAFF. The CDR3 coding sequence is TGCGCCAGCAGCAGGGGGGGGCCCACTGAAGCTTTCTTT.

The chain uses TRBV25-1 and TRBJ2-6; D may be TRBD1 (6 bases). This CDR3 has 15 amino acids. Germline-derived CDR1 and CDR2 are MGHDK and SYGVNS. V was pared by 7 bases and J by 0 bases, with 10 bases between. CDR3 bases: TGTGCCAGCACCGGACAGAGCTCTGGGGCCAACGTCCTGACTTTC. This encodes CASTGQSSGANVLTF.

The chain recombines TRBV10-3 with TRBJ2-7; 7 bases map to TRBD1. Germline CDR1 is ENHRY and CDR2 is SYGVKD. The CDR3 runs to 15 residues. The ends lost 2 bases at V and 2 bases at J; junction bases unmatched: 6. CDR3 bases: TGTGCCATCAGTGAGGACAACAGGGGTCCCTACGAGCAGTACTTC. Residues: CAISEDNRGPYEQYF.

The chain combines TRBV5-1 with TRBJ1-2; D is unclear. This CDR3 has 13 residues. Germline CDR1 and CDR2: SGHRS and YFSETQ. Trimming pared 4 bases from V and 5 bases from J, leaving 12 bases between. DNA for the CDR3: TGCGCCAGCAGCCCCGGGGAGGGATATGGCTACACCTTC. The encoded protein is CASSPGEGYGYTF.

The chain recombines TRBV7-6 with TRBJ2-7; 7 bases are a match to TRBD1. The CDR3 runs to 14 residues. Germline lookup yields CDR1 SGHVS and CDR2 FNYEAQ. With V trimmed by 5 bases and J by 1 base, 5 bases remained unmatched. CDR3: CASSPWDSSYEQYF. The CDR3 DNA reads TGTGCCAGCAGCCCGTGGGACAGTTCCTACGAGCAGTACTTC.

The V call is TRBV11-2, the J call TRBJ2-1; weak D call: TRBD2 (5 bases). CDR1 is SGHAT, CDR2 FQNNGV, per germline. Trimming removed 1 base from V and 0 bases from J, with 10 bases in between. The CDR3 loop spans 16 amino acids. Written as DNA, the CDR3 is TGTGCCAGCAGCTTAGCTTACGGAGGCTCCTACAATGAGCAGTTCTTC. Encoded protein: CASSLAYGGSYNEQFF.

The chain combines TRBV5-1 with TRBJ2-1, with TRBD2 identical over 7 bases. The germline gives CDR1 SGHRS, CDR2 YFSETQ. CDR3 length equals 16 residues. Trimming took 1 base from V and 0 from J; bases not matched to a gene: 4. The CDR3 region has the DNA TGCGCCAGCAGCTTGACTAGCGAAAGCTCCTACAATGAGCAGTTCTTC. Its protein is CASSLTSESSYNEQFF.

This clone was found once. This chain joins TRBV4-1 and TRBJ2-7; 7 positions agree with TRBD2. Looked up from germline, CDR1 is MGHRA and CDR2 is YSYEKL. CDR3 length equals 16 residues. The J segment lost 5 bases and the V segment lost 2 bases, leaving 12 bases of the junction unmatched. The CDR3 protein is CASSQLPQRESDEQYF. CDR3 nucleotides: TGCGCCAGCAGCCAATTGCCTCAGCGGGAATCGGACGAGCAGTACTTC.

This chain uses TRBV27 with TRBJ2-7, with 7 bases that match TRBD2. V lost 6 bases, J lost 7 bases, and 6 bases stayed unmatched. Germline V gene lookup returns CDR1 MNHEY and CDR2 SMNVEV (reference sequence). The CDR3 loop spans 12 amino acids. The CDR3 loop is CASSRTGREQYF. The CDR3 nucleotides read TGTGCCAGCAGCCGGACCGGGAGGGAGCAGTACTTC.

CDR3 in DNA: TGTGCCACAGGGCCGGGGCTCTTGGCTAGCGGGAGCCTTCAAGAGACCCAGTACTTC. Translation gives CATGPGLLASGSLQETQYF. The chain combines TRBV10-3 with TRBJ2-5; TRBD2 matches at 10 bases. The germline gives CDR1 ENHRY, CDR2 SYGVKD. V shed 10 bases, J shed 2 bases, and the junction held 22 bases outside the gene matches. CDR3 length: 19 amino acids.

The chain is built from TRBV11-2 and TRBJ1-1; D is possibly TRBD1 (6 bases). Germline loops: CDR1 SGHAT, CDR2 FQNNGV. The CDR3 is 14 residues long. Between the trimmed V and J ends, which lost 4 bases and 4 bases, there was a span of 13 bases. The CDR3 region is CASSSPRRGTEAFF. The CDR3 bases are TGTGCCAGCAGCTCTCCCCGCAGGGGCACTGAAGCTTTCTTT.

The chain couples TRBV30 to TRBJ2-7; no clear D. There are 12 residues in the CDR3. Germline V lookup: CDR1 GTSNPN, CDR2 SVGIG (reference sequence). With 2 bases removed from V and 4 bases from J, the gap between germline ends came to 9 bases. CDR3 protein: CAWSNSRYEQYF. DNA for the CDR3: TGTGCCTGGAGTAACAGTAGGTACGAGCAGTACTTC.

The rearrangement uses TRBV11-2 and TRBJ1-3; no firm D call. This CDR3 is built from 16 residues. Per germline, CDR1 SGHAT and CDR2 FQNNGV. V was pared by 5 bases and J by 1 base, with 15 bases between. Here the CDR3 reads CASSPPNHLSGNTIYF. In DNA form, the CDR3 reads TGTGCCAGCAGCCCCCCTAACCACCTATCTGGAAACACCATATATTTT.

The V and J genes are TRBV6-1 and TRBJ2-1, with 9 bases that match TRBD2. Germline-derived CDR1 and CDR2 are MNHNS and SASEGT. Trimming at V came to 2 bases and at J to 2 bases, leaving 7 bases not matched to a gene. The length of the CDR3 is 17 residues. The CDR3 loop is CASSEFWSGRTYNEQFF. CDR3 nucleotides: TGTGCCAGCAGTGAATTTTGGAGCGGGAGGACCTACAATGAGCAGTTCTTC.

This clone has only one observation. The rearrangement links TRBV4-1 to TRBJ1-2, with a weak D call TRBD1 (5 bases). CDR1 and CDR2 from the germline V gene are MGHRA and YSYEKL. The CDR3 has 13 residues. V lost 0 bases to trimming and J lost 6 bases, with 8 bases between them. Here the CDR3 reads CASSQEQVNGYTF. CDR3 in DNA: TGCGCCAGCAGCCAAGAACAGGTCAATGGCTACACCTTC.

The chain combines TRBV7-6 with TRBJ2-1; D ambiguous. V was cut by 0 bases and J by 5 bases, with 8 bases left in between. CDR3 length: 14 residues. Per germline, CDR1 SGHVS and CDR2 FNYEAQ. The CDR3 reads CASSLASGDNEQFF. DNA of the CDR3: TGTGCCAGCAGCTTAGCATCAGGCGACAATGAGCAGTTCTTC.

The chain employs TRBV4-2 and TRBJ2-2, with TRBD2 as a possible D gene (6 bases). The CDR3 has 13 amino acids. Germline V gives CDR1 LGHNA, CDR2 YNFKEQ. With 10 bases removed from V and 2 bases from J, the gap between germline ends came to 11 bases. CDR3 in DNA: TGTGCCACCAGAGCGGGCAACACCGGGGAGCTGTTTTTT. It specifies CATRAGNTGELFF.

This chain's CDR3 is CASSQQTSGRFYNEQFF. The CDR3 nucleotides read TGTGCCAGCAGCCAACAGACTAGCGGGAGGTTCTACAATGAGCAGTTCTTC. This chain connects TRBV27 to TRBJ2-1; 13 bases agree with TRBD2. The CDR3 extends over 17 amino acids. Per germline, CDR1 MNHEY and CDR2 SMNVEV (reference sequence). V lost 6 bases and J lost 3; bases outside the gene matches: 8.

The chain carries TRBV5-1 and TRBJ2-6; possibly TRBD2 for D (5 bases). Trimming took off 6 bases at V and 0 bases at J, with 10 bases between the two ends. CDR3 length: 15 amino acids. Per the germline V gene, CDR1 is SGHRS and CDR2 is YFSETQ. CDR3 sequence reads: CASTPGSSGANVLTF. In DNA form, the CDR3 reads TGCGCCAGCACCCCGGGGAGCTCTGGGGCCAACGTCCTGACTTTC.

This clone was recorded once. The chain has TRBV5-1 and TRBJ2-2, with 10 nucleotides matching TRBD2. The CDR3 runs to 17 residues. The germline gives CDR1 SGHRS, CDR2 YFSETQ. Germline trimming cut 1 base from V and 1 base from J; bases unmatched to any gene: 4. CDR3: CASSLSWTSGNTGELFF. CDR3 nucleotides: TGCGCCAGCAGCTTGTCTTGGACTAGCGGGAACACCGGGGAGCTGTTTTTT.

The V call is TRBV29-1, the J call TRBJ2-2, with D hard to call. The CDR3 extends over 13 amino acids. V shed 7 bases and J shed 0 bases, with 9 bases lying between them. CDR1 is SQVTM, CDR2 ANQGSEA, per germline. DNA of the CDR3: TGCAGCGGTAGACTGCCGAACACCGGGGAGCTGTTTTTT. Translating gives CSGRLPNTGELFF.

The CDR3 loop is CASRETGGYEQYF. DNA for the CDR3: TGCGCCAGCAGGGAGACAGGGGGGTACGAGCAGTACTTC. The rearrangement uses TRBV10-2 and TRBJ2-7; 9 nucleotides match TRBD1. The V gene end was trimmed by 6 bases and the J gene end by 4 bases; junction bases not matched to a gene: 4. CDR3 size: 13 residues. The V gene's germline CDR1 is WSHSY and CDR2 SAAADI.

The CDR3 nucleotides are TGTGCCTGGAGTGTATTCCGGGAGAGCAATGAGCAGTTCTTC. It yields the protein CAWSVFRESNEQFF. The chain links TRBV30 to TRBJ2-1; tentative D call: TRBD2 (6 bases). Trimming took 0 bases from V and 6 from J, leaving 12 bases between them. CDR3 size: 14 residues. Germline CDR1 GTSNPN, CDR2 SVGIG (reference sequence).

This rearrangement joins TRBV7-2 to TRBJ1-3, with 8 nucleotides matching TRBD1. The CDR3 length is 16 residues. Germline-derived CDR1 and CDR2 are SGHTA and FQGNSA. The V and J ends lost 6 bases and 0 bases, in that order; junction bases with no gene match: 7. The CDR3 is CASRAGQAYSGNTIYF. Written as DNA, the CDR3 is TGTGCCAGCAGGGCGGGACAGGCCTACTCTGGAAACACCATATATTTT.

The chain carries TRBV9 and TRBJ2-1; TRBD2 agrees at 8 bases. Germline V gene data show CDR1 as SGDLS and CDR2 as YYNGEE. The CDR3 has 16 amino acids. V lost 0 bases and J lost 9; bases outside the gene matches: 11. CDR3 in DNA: TGTGCCAGCAGCGTAGCAATGGGACTAGTGCTCAGTGAGCAGTTCTTC. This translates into CASSVAMGLVLSEQFF. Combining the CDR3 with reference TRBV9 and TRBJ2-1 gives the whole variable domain DSGVTQTPKHLITATGQRVTLRCSPRSGDLSVYWYQQSLDQGLQFLIQYYNGEERAKGNILERFSAQQFPDLHSELNLSSLELGDSALYFCASSVAMGLVLSEQFFGPGTRLTVL.